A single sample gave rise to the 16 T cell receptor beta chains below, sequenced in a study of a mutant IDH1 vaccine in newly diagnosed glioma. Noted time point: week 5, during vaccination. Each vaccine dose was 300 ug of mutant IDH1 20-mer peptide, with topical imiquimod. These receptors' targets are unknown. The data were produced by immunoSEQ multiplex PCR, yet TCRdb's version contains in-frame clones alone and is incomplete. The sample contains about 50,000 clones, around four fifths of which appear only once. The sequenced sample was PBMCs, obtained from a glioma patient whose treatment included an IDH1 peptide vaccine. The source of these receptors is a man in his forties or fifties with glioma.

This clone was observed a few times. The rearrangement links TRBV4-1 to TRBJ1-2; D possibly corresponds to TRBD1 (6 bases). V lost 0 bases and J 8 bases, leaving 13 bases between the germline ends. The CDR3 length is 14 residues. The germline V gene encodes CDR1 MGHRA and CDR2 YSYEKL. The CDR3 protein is CASSQDRRGKGYTF. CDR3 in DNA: TGCGCCAGCAGCCAAGATCGGAGGGGGAAGGGCTACACCTTC.

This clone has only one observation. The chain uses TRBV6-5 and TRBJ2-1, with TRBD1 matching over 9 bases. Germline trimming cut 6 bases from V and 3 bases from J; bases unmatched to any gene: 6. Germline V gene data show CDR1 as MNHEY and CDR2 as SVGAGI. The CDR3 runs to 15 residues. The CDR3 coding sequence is TGTGCCAGCAGGCGGGGACAGGGCCTCTACAATGAGCAGTTCTTC. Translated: CASRRGQGLYNEQFF.

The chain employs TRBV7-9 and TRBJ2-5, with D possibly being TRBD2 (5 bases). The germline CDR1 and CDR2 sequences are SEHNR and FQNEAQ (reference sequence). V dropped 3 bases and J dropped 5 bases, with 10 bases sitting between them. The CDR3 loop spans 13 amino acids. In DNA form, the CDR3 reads TGTGCCAGCAGCTTCGGGGTCCGGGAGACCCAGTACTTC. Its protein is CASSFGVRETQYF.

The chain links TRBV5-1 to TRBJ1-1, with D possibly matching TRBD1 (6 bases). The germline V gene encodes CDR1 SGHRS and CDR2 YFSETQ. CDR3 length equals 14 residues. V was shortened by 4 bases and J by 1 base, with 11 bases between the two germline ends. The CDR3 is CASSPDSTNTEAFF. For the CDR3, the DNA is TGCGCCAGCAGCCCGGACAGTACGAACACTGAAGCTTTCTTT.

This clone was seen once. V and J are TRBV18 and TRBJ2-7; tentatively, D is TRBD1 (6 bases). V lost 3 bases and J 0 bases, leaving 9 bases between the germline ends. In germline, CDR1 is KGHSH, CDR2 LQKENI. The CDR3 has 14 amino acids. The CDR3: CASSPSGDSYEQYF. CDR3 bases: TGTGCCAGCTCACCGTCAGGGGACTCCTACGAGCAGTACTTC.

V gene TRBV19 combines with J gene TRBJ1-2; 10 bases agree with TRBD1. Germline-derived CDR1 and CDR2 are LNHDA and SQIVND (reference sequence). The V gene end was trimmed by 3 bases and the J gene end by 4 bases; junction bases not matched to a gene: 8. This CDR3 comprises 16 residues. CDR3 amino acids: CASSMDDRGHPYGYTF. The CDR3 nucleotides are TGTGCCAGTAGTATGGACGACAGGGGGCACCCCTATGGCTACACCTTC. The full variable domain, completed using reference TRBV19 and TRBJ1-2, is DGGITQSPKYLFRKEGQNVTLSCEQNLNHDAMYWYRQDPGQGLRLIYYSQIVNDFQKGDIAEGYSVSREKKESFPLTVTSAQKNPTAFYLCASSMDDRGHPYGYTFGSGTRLTVV.

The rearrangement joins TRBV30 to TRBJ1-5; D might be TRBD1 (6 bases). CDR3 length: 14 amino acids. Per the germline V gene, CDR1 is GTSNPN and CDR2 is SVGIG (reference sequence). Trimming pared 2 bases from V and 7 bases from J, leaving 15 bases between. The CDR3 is CAWSRRGGRQPQHF. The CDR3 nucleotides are TGTGCCTGGAGTCGAAGGGGGGGAAGGCAGCCCCAGCATTTT.

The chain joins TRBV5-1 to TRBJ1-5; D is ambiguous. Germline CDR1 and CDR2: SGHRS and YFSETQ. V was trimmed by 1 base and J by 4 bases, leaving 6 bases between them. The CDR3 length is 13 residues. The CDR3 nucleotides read TGCGCCAGCAGCTTGTCCAGAAATCAGCCCCAGCATTTT. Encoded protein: CASSLSRNQPQHF. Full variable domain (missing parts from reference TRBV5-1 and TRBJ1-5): KAGVTQTPRYLIKTRGQQVTLSCSPISGHRSVSWYQQTPGQGLQFLFEYFSETQRNKGNFPGRFSGRQFSNSRSEMNVSTLELGDSALYLCASSLSRNQPQHFGDGTRLSIL.

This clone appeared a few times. The CDR3 nucleotides read TGTGCCAGCATCACTGCCACCGGGGAGCTGTTTTTT. Amino acid sequence: CASITATGELFF. The chain employs TRBV28 and TRBJ2-2; D is unresolved. Per germline, CDR1 MDHEN and CDR2 SYDVKM. V gave up 7 bases and J gave up 4 bases, with 7 bases separating them. The CDR3 runs 12 residues.

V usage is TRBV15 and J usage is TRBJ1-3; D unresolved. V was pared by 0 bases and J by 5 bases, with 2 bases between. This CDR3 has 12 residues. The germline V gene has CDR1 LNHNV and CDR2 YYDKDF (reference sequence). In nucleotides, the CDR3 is TGTGCCACCAGCAGAGAAAGAAACACCATATATTTT. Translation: CATSRERNTIYF.

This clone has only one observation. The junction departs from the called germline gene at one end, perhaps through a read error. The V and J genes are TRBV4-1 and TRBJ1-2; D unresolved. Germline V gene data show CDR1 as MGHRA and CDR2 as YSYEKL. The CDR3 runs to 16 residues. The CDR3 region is CASSQEQVLGRYRYTF. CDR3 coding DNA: TGCGCCAGCAGCCAAGAGCAGGTCCTAGGGCGCTATCGCTACACCTTC.

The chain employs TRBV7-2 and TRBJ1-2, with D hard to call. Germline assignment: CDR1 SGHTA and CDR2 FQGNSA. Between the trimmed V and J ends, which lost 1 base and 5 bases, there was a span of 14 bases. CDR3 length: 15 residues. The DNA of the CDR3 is TGTGCCAGCAGCTTAGATGGCGGAAACCGATATGGCTACACCTTC. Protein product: CASSLDGGNRYGYTF.

CDR3 amino acids: CASGGVKEGDYEQYF. The CDR3 DNA reads as TGTGCCAGCGGGGGGGTGAAGGAGGGCGACTACGAGCAGTACTTC. The chain joins TRBV11-1 to TRBJ2-7; 7 bases line up with TRBD2. In germline, CDR1 is SGHAT, CDR2 FQDESV (reference sequence). The CDR3 extends over 15 amino acids. With V trimmed by 8 bases and J by 3 bases, 13 bases remained unmatched.

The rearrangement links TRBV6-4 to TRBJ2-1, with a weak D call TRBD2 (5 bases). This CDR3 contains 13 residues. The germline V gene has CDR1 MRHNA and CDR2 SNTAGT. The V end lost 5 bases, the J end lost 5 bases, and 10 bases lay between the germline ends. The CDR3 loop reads CASSRRPDNEQFF. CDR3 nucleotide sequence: TGTGCCAGCAGTAGGAGGCCAGACAATGAGCAGTTCTTC.

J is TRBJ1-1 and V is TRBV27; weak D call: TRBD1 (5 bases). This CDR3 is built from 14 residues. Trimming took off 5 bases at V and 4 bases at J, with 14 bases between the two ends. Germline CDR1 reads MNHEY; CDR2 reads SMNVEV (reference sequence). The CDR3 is CASSPGVPSTEAFF. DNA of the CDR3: TGTGCCAGCAGTCCGGGGGTCCCGAGCACTGAAGCTTTCTTT.

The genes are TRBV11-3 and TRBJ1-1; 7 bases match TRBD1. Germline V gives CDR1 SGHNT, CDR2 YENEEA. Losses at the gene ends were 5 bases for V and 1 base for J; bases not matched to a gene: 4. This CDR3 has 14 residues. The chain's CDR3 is CASSPGTANTEAFF. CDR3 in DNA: TGTGCCAGCAGCCCCGGGACAGCGAACACTGAAGCTTTCTTT.